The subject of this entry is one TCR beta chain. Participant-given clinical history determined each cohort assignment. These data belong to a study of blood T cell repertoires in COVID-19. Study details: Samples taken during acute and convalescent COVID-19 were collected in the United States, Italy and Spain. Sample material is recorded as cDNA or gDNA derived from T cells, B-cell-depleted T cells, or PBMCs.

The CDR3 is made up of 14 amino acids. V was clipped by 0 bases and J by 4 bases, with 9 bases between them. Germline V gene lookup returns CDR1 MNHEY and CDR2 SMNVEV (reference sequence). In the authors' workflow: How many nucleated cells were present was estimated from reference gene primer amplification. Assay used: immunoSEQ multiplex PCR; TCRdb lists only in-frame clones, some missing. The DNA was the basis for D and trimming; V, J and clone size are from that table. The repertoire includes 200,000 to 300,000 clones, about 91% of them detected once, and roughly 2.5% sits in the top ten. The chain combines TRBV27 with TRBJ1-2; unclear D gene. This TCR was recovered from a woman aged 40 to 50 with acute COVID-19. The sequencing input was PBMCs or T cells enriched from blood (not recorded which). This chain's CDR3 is CASSLSHGIYGYTF. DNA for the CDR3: TGTGCCAGCAGTTTATCCCACGGTATCTATGGCTACACCTTC.